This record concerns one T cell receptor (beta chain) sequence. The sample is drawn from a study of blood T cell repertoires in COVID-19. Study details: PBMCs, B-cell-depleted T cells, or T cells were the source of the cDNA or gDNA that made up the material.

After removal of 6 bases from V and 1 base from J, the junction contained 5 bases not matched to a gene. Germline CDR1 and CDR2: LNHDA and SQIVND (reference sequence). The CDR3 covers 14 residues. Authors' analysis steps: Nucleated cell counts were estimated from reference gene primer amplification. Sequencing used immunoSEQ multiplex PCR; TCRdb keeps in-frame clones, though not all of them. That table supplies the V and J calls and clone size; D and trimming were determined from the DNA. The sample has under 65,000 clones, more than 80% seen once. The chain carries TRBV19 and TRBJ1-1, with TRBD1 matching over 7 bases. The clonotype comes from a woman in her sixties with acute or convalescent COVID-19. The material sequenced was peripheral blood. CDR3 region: CASSLDRANTEAFF. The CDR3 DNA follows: TGTGCCAGTAGCCTAGACAGGGCGAACACTGAAGCTTTCTTT.